This T cell receptor beta chain was recorded in a study of PD-1 blockade in mismatch repair-deficient tumors. The repertoire was sequenced with immunoSEQ multiplex PCR; TCRdb's copy has only in-frame clones and lacks some. The sample yields 100,000 or so clones, about four fifths seen once. Germline CDR1 ENHRY, CDR2 SYGVKD. The CDR3 spans 14 residues. Trimming stripped 5 bases from V and 0 bases from J, with 10 bases between. This chain connects TRBV10-3 to TRBJ1-1; no firm D call. Material: peripheral blood, obtained roughly 35 weeks after starting pembrolizumab. The receptor was derived from an adult with mismatch repair-deficient cancer. Written as DNA, the CDR3 is TGTGCCATCAGTCAAGCCATCGTGAACACTGAAGCTTTCTTT. Residues: CAISQAIVNTEAFF.